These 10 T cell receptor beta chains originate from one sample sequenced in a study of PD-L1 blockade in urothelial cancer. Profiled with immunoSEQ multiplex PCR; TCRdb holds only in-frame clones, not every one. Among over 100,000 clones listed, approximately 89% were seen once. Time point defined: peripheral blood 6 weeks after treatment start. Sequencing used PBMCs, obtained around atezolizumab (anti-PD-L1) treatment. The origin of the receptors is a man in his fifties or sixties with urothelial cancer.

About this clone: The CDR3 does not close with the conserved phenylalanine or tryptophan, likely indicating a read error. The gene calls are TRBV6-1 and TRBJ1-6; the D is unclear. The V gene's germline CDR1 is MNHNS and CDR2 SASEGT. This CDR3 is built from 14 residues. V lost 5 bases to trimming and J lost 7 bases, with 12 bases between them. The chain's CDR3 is CASSIPTGNSPLHS. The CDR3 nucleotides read TGTGCCAGCAGTATACCTACCGGGAATTCACCCCTCCACTCT.

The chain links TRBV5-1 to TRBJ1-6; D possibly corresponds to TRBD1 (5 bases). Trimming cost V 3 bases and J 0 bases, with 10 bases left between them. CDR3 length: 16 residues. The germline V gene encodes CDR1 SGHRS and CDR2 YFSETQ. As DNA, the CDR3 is TGCGCCAGCAGCTCGGGGGGGATCTCCTATAATTCACCCCTCCACTTT. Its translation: CASSSGGISYNSPLHF.

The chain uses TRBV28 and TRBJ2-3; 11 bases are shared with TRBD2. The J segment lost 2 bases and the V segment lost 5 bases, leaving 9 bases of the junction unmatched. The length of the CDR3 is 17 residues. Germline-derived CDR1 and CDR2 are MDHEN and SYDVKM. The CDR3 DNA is TGTGCCAGCAGTACAGCACTGGGACTAGCGGACACAGATACGCAGTATTTT. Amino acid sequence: CASSTALGLADTDTQYF.

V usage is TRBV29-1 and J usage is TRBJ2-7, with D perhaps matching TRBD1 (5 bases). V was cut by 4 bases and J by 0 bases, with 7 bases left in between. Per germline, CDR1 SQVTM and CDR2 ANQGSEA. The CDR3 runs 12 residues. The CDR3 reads CSVVDNSYEQYF. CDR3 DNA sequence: TGCAGCGTTGTGGACAACTCCTACGAGCAGTACTTC.

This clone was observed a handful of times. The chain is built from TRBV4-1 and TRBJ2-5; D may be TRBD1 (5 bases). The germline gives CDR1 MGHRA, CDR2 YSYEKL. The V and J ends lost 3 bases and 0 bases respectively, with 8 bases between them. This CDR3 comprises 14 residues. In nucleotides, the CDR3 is TGCGCCAGCAGCCAGGGGCTAGACCAAGAGACCCAGTACTTC. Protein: CASSQGLDQETQYF.

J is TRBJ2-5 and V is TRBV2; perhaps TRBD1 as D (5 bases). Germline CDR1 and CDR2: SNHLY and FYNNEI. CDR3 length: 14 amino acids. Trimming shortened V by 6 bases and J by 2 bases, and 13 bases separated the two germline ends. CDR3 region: CASSPGRSQETQYF. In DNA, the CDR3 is TGTGCCAGCAGCCCAGGGCGCTCACAAGAGACCCAGTACTTC.

CDR3 in DNA: TGTGCCAGCAGCCTCAGGCGGGGTGGCACTGAAGCTTTCTTT. Translating gives CASSLRRGGTEAFF. The chain is built from TRBV7-2 and TRBJ1-1; D unresolved. The CDR3 totals 14 residues. Germline V gene data show CDR1 as SGHTA and CDR2 as FQGNSA. V lost 5 bases, J lost 4 bases, and 14 bases lay in between.

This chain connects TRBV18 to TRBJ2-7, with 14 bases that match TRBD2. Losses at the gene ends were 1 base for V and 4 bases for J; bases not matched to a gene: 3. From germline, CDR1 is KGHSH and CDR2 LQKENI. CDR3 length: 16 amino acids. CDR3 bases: TGTGCCAGCTCACCACGAGGGACTAGCGGGGGTTACGAGCAGTACTTC. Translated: CASSPRGTSGGYEQYF.

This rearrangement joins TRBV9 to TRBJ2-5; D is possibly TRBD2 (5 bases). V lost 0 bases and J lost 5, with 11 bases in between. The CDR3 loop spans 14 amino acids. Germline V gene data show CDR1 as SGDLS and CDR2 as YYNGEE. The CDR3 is CASSVGGLGETQYF. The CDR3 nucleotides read TGTGCCAGCAGCGTAGGCGGGTTGGGGGAGACCCAGTACTTC.

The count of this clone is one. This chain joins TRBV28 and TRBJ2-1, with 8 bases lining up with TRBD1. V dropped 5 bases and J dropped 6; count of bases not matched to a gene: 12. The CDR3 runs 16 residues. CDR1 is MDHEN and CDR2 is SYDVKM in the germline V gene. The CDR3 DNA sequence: TGTGCCAGCAGTCCCAGAGGACAGGGTCGGGCCAATGAGCAGTTCTTC. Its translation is CASSPRGQGRANEQFF.